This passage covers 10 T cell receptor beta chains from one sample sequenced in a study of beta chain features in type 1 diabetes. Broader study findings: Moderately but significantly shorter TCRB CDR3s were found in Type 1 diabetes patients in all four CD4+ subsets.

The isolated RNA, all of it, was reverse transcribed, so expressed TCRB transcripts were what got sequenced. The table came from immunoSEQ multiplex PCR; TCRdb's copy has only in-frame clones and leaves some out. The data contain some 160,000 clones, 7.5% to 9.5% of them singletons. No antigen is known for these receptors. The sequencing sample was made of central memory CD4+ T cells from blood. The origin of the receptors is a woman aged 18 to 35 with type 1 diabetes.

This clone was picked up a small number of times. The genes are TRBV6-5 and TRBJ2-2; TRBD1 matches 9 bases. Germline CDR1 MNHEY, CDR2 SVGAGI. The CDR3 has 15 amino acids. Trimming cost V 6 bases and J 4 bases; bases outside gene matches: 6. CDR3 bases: TGTGCCAGCAGGACAGGGGGACTTTTCACCGGGGAGCTGTTTTTT. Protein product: CASRTGGLFTGELFF.

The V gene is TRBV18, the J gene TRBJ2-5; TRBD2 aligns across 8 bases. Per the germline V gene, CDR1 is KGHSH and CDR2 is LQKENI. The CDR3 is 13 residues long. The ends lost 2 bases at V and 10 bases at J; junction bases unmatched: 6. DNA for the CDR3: TGTGCCAGCTCACCAGCGGGGGGAGCGGGCCAGTACTTC. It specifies CASSPAGGAGQYF.

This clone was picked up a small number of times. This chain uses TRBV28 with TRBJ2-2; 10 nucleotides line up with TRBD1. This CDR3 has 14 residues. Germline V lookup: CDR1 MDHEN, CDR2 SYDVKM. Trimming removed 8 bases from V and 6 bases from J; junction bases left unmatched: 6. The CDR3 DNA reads TGTGCCAGCCTCTCGGGACAGGGGCCCGGGGAGCTGTTTTTT. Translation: CASLSGQGPGELFF.

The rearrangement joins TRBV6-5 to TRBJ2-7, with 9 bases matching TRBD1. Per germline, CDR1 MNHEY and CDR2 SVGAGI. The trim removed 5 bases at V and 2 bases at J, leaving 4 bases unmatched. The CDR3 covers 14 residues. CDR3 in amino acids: CASSVTGGPYEQYF. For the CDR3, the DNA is TGTGCCAGCAGTGTGACAGGGGGGCCCTACGAGCAGTACTTC.

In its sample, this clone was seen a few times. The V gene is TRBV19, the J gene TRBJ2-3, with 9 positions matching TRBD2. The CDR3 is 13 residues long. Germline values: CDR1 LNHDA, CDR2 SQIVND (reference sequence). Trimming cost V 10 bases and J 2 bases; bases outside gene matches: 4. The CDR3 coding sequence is TGTGCCACCCGGGGACTAGCCACAGATACGCAGTATTTT. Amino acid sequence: CATRGLATDTQYF.

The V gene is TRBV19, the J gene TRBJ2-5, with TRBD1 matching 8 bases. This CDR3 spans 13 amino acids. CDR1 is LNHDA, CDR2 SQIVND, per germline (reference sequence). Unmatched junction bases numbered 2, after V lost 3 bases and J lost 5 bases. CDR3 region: CASSMNRGETQYF. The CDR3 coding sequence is TGTGCCAGTAGTATGAACAGGGGGGAGACCCAGTACTTC.

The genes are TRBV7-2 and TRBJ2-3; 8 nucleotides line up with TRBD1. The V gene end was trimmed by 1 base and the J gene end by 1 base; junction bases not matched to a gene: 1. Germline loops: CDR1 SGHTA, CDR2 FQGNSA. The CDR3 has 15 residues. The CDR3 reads CASSLVRGRTDTQYF. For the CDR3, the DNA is TGTGCCAGCAGCTTAGTCAGGGGGCGCACAGATACGCAGTATTTT.

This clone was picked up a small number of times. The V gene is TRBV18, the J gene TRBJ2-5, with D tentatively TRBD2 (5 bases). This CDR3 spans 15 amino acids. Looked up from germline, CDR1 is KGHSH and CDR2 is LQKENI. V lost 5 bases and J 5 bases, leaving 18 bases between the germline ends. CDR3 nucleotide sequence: TGTGCCAGCTCATTCCCTGGAGTAGCGCGGGAGACCCAGTACTTC. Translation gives CASSFPGVARETQYF.

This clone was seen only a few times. The CDR3 DNA reads as TGTGCCAGCAGCATTCAGGGGGCATCCTATGGCTACACCTTC. This translates into CASSIQGASYGYTF. The genes are TRBV6-5 and TRBJ1-2, with 8 bases identical to TRBD1. Germline lookup yields CDR1 MNHEY and CDR2 SVGAGI. CDR3 length: 14 residues. The ends lost 6 bases at V and 4 bases at J; junction bases unmatched: 7.

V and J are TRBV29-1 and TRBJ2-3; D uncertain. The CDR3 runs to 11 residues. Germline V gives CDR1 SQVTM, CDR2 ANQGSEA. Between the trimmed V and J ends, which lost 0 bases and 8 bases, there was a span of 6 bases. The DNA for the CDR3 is TGCAGCGTTGAAGAGGGCCTTACGCAGTATTTT. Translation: CSVEEGLTQYF.